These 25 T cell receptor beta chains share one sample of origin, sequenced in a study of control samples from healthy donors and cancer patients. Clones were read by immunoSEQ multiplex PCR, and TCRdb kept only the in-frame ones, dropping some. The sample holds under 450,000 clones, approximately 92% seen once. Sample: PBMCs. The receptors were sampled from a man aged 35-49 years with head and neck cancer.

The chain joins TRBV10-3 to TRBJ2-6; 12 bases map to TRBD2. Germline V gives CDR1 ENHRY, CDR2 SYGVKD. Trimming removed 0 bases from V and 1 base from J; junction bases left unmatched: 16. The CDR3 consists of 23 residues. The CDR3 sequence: CAISESTRLAGGPITSGANVLTF. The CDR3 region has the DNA TGTGCCATCAGTGAGTCGACTCGGCTAGCGGGGGGGCCGATTACGTCTGGGGCCAACGTCCTGACTTTC.

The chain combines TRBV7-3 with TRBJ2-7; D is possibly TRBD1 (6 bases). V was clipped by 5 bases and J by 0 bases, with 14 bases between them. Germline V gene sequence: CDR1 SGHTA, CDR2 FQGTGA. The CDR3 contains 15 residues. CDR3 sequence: CASSPGPGASYEQYF. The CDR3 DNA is TGTGCCAGCAGCCCTGGTCCAGGGGCCTCCTACGAGCAGTACTTC.

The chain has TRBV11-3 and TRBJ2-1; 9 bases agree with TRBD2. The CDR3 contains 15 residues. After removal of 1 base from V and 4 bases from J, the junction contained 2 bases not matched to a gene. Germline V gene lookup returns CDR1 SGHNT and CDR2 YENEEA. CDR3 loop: CASSLGLAVYNEQFF. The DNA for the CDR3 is TGTGCCAGCAGCTTAGGACTAGCGGTATACAATGAGCAGTTCTTC.

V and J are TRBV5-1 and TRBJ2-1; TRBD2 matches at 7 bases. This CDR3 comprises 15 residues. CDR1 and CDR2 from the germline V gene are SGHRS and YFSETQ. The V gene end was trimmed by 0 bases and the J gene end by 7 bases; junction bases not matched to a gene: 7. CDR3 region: CASSLAGGSGNEQFF. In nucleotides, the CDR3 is TGCGCCAGCAGCTTGGCCGGCGGGAGTGGTAATGAGCAGTTCTTC.

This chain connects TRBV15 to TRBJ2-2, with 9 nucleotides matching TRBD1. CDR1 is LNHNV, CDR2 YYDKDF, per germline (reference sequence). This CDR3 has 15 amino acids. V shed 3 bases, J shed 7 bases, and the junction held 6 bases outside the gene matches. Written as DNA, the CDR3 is TGTGCCACCAGCAGGGGGACAGGGAACTTCGGGGAGCTGTTTTTT. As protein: CATSRGTGNFGELFF. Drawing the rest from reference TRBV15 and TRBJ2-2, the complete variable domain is DAMVIQNPRYQVTQFGKPVTLSCSQTLNHNVMYWYQQKSSQAPKLLFHYYDKDFNNEADTPDNFQSRRPNTSFCFLDIRSPGLGDTAMYLCATSRGTGNFGELFFGEGSRLTVL.

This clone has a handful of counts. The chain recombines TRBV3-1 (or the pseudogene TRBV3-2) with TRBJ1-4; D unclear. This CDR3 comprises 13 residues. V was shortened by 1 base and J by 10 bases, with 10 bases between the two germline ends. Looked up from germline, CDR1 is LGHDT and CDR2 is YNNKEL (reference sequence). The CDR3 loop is CASSQGFSGKLFF. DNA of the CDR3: TGTGCCAGCAGCCAAGGTTTCTCGGGAAAACTGTTTTTT.

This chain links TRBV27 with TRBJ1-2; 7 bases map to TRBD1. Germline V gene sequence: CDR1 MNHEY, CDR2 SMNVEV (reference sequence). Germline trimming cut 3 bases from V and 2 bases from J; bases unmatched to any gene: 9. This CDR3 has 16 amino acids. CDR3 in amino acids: CASSLVGRQGNYGYTF. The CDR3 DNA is TGTGCCAGCAGTTTGGTGGGGAGACAGGGCAACTATGGCTACACCTTC.

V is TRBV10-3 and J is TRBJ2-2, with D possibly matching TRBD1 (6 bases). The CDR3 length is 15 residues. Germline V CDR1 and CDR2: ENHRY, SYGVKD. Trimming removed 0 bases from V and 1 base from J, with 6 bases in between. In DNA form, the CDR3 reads TGTGCCATCAGTGAGTCGGGACAGAACACCGGGGAGCTGTTTTTT. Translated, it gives CAISESGQNTGELFF.

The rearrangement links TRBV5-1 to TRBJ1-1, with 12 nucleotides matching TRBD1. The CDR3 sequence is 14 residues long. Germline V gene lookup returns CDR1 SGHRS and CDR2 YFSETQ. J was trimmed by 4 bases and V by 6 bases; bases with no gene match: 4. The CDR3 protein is CASTQGQGATEAFF. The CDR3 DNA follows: TGCGCCAGCACTCAGGGACAGGGGGCCACTGAAGCTTTCTTT.

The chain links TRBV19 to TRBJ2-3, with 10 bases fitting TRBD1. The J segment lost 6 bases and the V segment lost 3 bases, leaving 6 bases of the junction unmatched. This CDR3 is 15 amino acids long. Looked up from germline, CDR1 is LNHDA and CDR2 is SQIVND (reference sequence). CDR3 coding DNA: TGTGCCAGTAGTATCGGGACAGGGGCAGGGGATACGCAGTATTTT. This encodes CASSIGTGAGDTQYF.

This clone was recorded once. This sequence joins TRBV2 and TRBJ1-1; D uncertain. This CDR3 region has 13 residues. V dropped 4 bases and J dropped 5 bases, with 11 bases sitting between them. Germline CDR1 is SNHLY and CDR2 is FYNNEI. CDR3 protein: CASSGPDGTEAFF. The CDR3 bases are TGTGCCAGCAGTGGACCCGATGGGACTGAAGCTTTCTTT.

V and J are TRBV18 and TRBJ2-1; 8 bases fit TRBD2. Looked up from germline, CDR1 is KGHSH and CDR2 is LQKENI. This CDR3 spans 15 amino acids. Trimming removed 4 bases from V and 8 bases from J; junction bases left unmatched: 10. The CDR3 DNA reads TGTGCCAGCTCACTTCTATTAGCGGGGAGGGATGAGCAGTTCTTC. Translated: CASSLLLAGRDEQFF.

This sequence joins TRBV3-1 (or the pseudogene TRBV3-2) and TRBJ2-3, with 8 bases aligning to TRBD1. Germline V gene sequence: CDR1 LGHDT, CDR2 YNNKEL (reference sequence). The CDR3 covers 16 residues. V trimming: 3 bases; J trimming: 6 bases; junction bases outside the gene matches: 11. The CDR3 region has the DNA TGTGCCAGCAGCCAGCTCGACAGGGGATGGGAGGATACGCAGTATTTT. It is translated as CASSQLDRGWEDTQYF.

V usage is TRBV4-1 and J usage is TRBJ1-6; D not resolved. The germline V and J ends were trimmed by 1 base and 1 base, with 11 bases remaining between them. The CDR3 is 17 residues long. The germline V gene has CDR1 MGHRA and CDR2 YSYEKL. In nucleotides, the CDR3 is TGCGCCAGCAGCCAAGCCTGGGCGGAATCCTATAATTCACCCCTCCACTTT. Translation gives CASSQAWAESYNSPLHF.

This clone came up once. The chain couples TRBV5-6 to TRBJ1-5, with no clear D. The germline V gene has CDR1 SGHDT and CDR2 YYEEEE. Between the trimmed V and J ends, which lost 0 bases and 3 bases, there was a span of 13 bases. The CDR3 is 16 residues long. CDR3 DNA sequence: TGTGCCAGCAGCTTGGGGAGGAAAGGGCACAATCAGCCCCAGCATTTT. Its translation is CASSLGRKGHNQPQHF.

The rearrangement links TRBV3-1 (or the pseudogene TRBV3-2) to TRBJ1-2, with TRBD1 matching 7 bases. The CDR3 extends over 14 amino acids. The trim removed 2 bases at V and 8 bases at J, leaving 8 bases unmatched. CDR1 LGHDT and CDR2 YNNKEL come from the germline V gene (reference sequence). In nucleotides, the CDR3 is TGTGCCAGCAGCCAAATAGACAGGGAGGGCGGCTACACCTTC. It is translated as CASSQIDREGGYTF.

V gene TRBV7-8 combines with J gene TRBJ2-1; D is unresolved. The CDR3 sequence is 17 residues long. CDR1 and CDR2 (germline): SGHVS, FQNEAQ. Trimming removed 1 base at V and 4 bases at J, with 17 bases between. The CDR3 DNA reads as TGTGCCAGCAGCTTAGTAGCAGCGAACCAAGTTTACAATGAGCAGTTCTTC. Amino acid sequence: CASSLVAANQVYNEQFF.

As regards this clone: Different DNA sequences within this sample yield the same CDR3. The CDR3 nucleotides read TGTGCCAGCAGCCGGGGGACAGGGACCTATGGCTACACCTTC. It translates to CASSRGTGTYGYTF. The chain uses TRBV3-1 (or the pseudogene TRBV3-2) and TRBJ1-2; 9 bases fit TRBD1. This CDR3 region has 14 residues. Germline V CDR1 and CDR2: LGHDT, YNNKEL (reference sequence). Losses at the gene ends were 4 bases for V and 4 bases for J; bases not matched to a gene: 4.

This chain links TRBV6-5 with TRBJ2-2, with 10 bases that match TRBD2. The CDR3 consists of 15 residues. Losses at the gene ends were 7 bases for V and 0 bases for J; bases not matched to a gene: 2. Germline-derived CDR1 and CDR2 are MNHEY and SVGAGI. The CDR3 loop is CASIGLAANTGELFF. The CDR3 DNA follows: TGTGCCAGCATCGGACTAGCGGCGAACACCGGGGAGCTGTTTTTT.

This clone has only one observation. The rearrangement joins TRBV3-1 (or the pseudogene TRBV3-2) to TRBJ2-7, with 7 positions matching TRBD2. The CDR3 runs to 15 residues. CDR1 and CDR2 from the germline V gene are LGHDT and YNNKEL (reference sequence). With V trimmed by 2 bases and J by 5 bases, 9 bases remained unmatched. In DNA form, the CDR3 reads TGTGCCAGCAGCCAAAGCAGCGGAGCGGGGAACGAGCAGTACTTC. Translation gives CASSQSSGAGNEQYF.

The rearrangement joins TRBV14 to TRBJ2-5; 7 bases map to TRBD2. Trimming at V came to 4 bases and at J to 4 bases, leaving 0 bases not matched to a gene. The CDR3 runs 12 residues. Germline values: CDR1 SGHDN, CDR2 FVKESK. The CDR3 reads CASSRGGETQYF. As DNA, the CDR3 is TGTGCCAGCAGCCGGGGGGGAGAGACCCAGTACTTC. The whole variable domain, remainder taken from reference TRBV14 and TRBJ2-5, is EAGVTQFPSHSVIEKGQTVTLRCDPISGHDNLYWYRRVMGKEIKFLLHFVKESKQDESGMPNNRFLAERTGGTYSTLKVQPAELEDSGVYFCASSRGGETQYFGPGTRLLVL.

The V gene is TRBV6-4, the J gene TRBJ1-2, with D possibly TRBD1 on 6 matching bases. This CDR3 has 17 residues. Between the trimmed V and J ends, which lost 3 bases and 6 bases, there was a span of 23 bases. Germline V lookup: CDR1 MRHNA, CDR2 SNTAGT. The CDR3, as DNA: TGTGCCAGCAGTGAAGAGGCCACGTTAGGGGGAATCAATGGCTACACCTTC. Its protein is CASSEEATLGGINGYTF.

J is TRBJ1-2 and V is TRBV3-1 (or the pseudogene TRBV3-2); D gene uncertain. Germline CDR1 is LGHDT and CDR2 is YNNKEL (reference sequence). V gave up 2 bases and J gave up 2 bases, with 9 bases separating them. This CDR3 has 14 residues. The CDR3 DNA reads TGTGCCAGCAGCCAAACGACTGGGAACTATGGCTACACCTTC. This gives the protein CASSQTTGNYGYTF.

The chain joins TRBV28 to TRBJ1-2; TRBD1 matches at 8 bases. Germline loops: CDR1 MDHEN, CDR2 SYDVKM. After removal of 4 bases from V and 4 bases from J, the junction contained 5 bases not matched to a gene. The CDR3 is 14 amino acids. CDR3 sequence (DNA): TGTGCCAGCAGTTCCCTAGGACAGGGCTATGGCTACACCTTC. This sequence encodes CASSSLGQGYGYTF.

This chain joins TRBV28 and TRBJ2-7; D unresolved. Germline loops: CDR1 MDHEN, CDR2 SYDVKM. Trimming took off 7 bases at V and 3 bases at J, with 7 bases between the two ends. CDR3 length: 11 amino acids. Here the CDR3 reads CASTQGYEQYF. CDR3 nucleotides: TGTGCCAGCACCCAAGGCTACGAGCAGTACTTC.